This paragraph reports one T cell receptor (beta chain). Its antigen remains unidentified. The entry originates in a study of CD8 T cells in ankylosing spondylitis. Whole-study results and caveats: Disease-associated clones were reportedly significantly overrepresented in matched ankylosing spondylitis synovial fluid. Prior literature has documented some motif variants in synovial fluid and blood from reactive arthritis.

Quantitative barcoded 5'-RACE was used to prepare TCR beta libraries. A single record per CDR3 protein comes from TCRdb applying MiXCR to the 5' RACE reads. The repertoire has just over 350,000 distinct CDR3 sequences, about 20% of them found once; the top ten carry around 13%. This CDR3 is 13 amino acids long. Germline V lookup: CDR1 WSHSY, CDR2 SAAADI. Trimming at V came to 4 bases and at J to 7 bases, leaving 3 bases not matched to a gene. This receptor was identified in a male donor with ankylosing spondylitis or in good health (not recorded which). Sequenced material: blood, either unsorted or a sorted T cell fraction (not recorded which). The chain combines TRBV10-2 with TRBJ2-1; 8 bases match TRBD2. CDR3 DNA sequence: TGCGCCAGCAGTGTCGGGGGGGCAAATGAGCAGTTCTTC. It encodes CASSVGGANEQFF.